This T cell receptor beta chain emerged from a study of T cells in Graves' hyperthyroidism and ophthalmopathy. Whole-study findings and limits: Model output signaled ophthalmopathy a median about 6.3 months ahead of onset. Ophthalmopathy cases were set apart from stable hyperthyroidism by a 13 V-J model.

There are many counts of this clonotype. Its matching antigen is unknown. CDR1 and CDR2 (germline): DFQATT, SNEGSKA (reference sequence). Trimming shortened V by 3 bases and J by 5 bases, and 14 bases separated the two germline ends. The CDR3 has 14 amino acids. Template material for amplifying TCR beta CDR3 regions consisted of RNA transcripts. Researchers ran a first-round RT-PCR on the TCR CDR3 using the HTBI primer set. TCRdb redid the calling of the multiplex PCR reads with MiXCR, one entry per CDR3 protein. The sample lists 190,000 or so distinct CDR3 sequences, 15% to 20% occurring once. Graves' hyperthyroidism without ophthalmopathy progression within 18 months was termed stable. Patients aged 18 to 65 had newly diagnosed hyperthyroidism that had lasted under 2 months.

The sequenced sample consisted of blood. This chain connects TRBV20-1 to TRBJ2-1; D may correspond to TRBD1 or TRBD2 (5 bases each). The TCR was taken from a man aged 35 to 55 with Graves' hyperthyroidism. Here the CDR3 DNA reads TGCAGTGCTAGTGGGGACCACAGTCACAATGAGCAGTTCTTC. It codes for CSASGDHSHNEQFF.